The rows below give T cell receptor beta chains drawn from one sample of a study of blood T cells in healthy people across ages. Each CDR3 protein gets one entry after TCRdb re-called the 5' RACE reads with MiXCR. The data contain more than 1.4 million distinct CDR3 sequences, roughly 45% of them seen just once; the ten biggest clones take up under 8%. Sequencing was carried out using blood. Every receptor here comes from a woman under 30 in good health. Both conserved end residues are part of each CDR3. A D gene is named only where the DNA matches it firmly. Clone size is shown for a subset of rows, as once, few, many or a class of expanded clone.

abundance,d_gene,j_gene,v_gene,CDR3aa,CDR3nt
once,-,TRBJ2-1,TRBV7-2,CASSFGWMGPNEQFF,TGTGCCAGCAGCTTTGGGTGGATGGGCCCCAATGAGCAGTTCTTC
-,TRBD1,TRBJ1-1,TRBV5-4,CASSYPGQGLNTEAFF,TGTGCCAGCAGCTACCCGGGACAGGGGTTAAACACTGAAGCTTTCTTT
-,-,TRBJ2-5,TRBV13,CASSLGPRNQETQYF,TGTGCCAGCAGCCTGGGACCGAGGAACCAAGAGACCCAGTACTTC
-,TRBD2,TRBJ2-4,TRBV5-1,CASSRWTSIGRAGGLWEQYF,TGCGCCAGCAGCCGATGGACTAGTATAGGAAGAGCGGGAGGTCTATGGGAGCAGTACTTC
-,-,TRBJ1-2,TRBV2,CASRFQVGNGYTF,TGTGCCAGCAGGTTCCAGGTTGGCAATGGCTACACCTTC
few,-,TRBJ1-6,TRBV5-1,CASSLVGTGDSPLHF,TGCGCCAGCAGCTTGGTTGGCACGGGAGATTCACCCCTCCACTTT
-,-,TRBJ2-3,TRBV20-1,CSAIDLPTQYTQYF,TGCAGTGCGATTGACTTACCCACTCAATATACGCAGTATTTT
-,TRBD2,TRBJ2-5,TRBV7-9,CASSLGSGGINEQYF,TGTGCCAGCAGCTTAGGCAGCGGGGGGATCAATGAGCAGTACTTC
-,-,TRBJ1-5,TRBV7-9,CASSHQSARGSNQPQHF,TGTGCCAGCAGCCACCAATCCGCCCGGGGTAGCAATCAGCCCCAGCATTTT
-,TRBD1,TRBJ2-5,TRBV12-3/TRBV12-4,CASGLTGDLETQYF,TGTGCCAGCGGCCTGACAGGGGATTTAGAGACCCAGTACTTC
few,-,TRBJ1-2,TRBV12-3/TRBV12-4,CASSPGTDSYAYTF,TGTGCCAGCAGTCCAGGGACGGACTCATATGCCTACACCTTC
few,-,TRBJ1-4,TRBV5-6,CASSSTISPALFF,TGTGCCAGCAGCTCTACAATCTCTCCGGCACTGTTTTTT
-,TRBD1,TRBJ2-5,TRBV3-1,CASSPDSGTGGLMQYF,TGTGCCAGCAGCCCGGATTCCGGGACAGGGGGACTTATGCAGTACTTC
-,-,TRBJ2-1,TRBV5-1,CASSLFDDEQFF,TGCGCCAGCAGCTTGTTTGATGACGAGCAGTTCTTC
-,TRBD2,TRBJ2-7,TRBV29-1,CSVRLAGPYEQYF,TGCAGCGTCAGACTAGCGGGACCCTACGAGCAGTACTTC
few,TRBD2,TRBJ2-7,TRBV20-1,CSAKGLGLYEQYF,TGCAGTGCTAAGGGACTAGGGCTCTACGAGCAGTACTTC
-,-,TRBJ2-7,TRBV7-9,CASSPRVGPTYEQYF,TGTGCCAGCAGCCCACGTGTAGGACCTACCTACGAGCAGTACTTC
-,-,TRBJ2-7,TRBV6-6,CASSYDLGGEQYF,TGTGCCAGCAGTTACGACCTGGGCGGCGAGCAGTACTTC
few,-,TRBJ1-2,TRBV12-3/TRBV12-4,CASVTGNYGYTF,TGTGCCAGCGTCACGGGGAACTATGGCTACACCTTC
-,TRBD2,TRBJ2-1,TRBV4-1,CASSQDLLAGINNEQFF,TGCGCCAGCAGCCAAGATCTCCTAGCGGGGATAAACAATGAGCAGTTCTTC
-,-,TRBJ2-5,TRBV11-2,CASSDQLGGETQYF,TGTGCCAGCAGCGACCAACTGGGTGGTGAGACCCAGTACTTC
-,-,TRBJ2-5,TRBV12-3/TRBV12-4,CASSSRGREETQYF,TGTGCCAGCAGTTCAAGGGGCCGGGAAGAGACCCAGTACTTC
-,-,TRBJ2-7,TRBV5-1,CASSLSLVSEQYF,TGCGCCAGCAGCTTGAGCCTCGTTAGCGAGCAGTACTTC
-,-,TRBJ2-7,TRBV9,CASSVNPPDEQYF,TGTGCCAGCAGCGTAAATCCCCCTGATGAGCAGTACTTC
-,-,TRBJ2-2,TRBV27,CASSLPANTGELFF,TGTGCCAGCAGTTTGCCTGCCAACACCGGGGAGCTGTTTTTT
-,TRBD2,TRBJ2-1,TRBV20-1,CSPLESSGSKRNEQFF,TGCAGTCCCCTAGAGAGTAGCGGGAGTAAAAGGAATGAGCAGTTCTTC
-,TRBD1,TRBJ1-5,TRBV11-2,CASSLQGGIWQPQHF,TGTGCCAGCAGCTTACAGGGGGGGATCTGGCAGCCCCAGCATTTT
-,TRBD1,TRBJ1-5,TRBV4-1,CASSQDPGTGVGQPQHF,TGCGCCAGCAGCCAAGATCCTGGGACAGGGGTAGGCCAGCCCCAGCATTTT
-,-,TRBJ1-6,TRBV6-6,CASRSSSYNSPLHF,TGTGCCAGCCGGTCTTCTTCTTATAATTCACCCCTCCACTTT
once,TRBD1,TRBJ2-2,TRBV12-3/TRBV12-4,CASSWDREYGELFF,TGTGCCAGCAGTTGGGACAGGGAGTACGGGGAGCTGTTTTTT
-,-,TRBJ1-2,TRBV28,CASAGPPPFNYGYTF,TGTGCCAGTGCCGGACCGCCGCCCTTTAACTATGGCTACACCTTC
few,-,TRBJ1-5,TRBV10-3,CAISGTGETQPQHF,TGTGCCATCAGCGGGACCGGGGAAACTCAGCCCCAGCATTTT
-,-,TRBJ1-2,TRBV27,CASRLNYAAYGYTF,TGTGCCAGCAGACTTAATTACGCCGCTTATGGCTACACCTTC
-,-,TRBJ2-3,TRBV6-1,CASRHRSTDTQYF,TGTGCCAGCAGGCACCGAAGCACAGATACGCAGTATTTT
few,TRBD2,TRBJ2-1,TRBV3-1,CASNQGLAGHEQFF,TGTGCCAGCAACCAGGGACTAGCGGGACATGAGCAGTTCTTC
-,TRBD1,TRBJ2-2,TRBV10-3,CAISEFPDRGGHTGELFF,TGTGCCATCAGTGAGTTCCCGGACAGGGGAGGCCACACCGGGGAGCTGTTTTTT
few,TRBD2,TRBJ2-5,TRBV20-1,CSARSGTSGRGTQYF,TGCAGTGCTAGAAGCGGGACTAGCGGTAGGGGGACCCAGTACTTC
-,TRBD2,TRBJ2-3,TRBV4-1,CASSQVLSGGSTDTQYF,TGCGCCAGCAGCCAAGTTCTTAGCGGGGGTAGCACAGATACGCAGTATTTT
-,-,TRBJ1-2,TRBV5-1,CASSLVEGGAPGYTF,TGCGCCAGCAGCTTGGTGGAGGGGGGGGCTCCCGGCTACACCTTC
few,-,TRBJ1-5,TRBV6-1,CASTGDNQPQHF,TGTGCCAGCACCGGAGACAATCAGCCCCAGCATTTT
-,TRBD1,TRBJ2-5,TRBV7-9,CASSGDRGTETQYF,TGTGCCAGCAGCGGGGACAGGGGCACGGAGACCCAGTACTTC
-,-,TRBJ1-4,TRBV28,CASTLLMGSGKLFF,TGTGCCAGCACTCTCTTGATGGGCTCGGGAAAACTGTTTTTT
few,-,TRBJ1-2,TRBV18,CASSPTRTEYYGYTF,TGTGCCAGCTCACCTACGAGGACAGAATACTATGGCTACACCTTC
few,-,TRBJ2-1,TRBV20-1,CSARDLRGHEQFF,TGCAGTGCTAGAGACCTCCGGGGACATGAGCAGTTCTTC
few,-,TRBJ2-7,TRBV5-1,CASSLAEREQYF,TGCGCCAGCAGCTTGGCCGAGCGCGAGCAGTACTTC
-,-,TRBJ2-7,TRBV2,CASRKRDTHYEQYF,TGTGCCAGCAGGAAACGGGACACCCATTACGAGCAGTACTTC
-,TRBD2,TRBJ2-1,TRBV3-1,CASSQDLSGNSYNEQFF,TGTGCCAGCAGCCAAGACCTTAGCGGGAACTCCTACAATGAGCAGTTCTTC
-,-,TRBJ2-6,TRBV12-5,CASGVSGANVLTF,TGTGCTAGCGGGGTCTCTGGGGCCAACGTCCTGACTTTC
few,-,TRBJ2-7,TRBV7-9,CASAIATVSYEQYF,TGTGCCAGCGCCATTGCGACGGTAAGCTACGAGCAGTACTTC
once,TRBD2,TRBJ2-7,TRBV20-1,CSAAGDGYEQYF,TGCAGTGCCGCGGGGGACGGCTACGAGCAGTACTTC
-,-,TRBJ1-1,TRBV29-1,CSIGSEAFF,TGCAGCATAGGATCAGAAGCTTTCTTT
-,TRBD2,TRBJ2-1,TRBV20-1,CSAPAGEVGEQFF,TGCAGTGCTCCAGCGGGAGAGGTGGGTGAGCAGTTCTTC
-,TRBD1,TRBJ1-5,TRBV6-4,CASISRRDRGLGNQPQHF,TGTGCCAGCATATCCCGCCGGGACAGGGGGCTCGGGAATCAGCCCCAGCATTTT
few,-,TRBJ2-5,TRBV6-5,CASSAIVGTKTQYF,TGTGCCAGCAGTGCCATAGTCGGGACGAAGACCCAGTACTTC
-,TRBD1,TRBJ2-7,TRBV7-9,CASSVRDRILGIYNEQYF,TGTGCCAGCAGCGTCCGGGACAGGATTCTGGGGATTTACAATGAGCAGTACTTC
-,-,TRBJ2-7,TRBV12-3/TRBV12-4,CASSPPPQGTYYEQYF,TGTGCCAGCAGTCCCCCCCCGCAGGGGACATATTACGAGCAGTACTTC
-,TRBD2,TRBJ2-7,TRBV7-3,CANSLRGEGYNEQYF,TGTGCCAACAGCTTACGGGGGGAAGGTTACAATGAGCAGTACTTC